This T cell receptor (beta chain) was captured by sequencing in a study of tissue T cells after allogeneic stem cell transplantation. CDR1 MNHEY and CDR2 SVGAGI come from the germline V gene. V was pared by 0 bases and J by 6 bases, with 9 bases between. CDR3 length: 13 amino acids. Assay: immunoSEQ multiplex PCR; the TCRdb copy retains only in-frame clones and omits some. Of roughly 42,000 clones detected, roughly 90% appear once; the ten largest clones hold under 4%. The sequenced sample was blood, obtained before transplantation. This chain links TRBV6-5 with TRBJ2-7, with D possibly TRBD2 on 5 matching bases. The source is a woman aged 40 to 75 who later had graft-versus-host disease after an allogeneic stem cell transplant. The CDR3 nucleotides read TGTGCCAGCAGTTACTCTGAGAGCGGCGAGCAGTACTTC. Its translation: CASSYSESGEQYF.